A selection of T cell receptor beta chains follows, all from one sample in a study of blood T cell repertoires in COVID-19. TCRdb's copy holds only in-frame clones and misses some; the assay was immunoSEQ multiplex PCR. Among around 97,000 clones, around 84% were seen once, and the ten largest hold about 11%. The specimen was peripheral blood. Receptors originate from a human donor in a cohort sampled during active COVID-19. Each CDR3 is given with its conserved first and last residue. Fields, in order: D gene, J gene, clone size, V gene, CDR3 protein, CDR3 DNA. D genes are given only for firm matches. Rows give clone size only sometimes, using once, few, many, or a class for an expanded clone.

. TRBJ1-3 . TRBV6-5 CASRLRAYSGNTIYF TGTGCCAGCAGATTACGAGCCTACTCTGGAAACACCATATATTTT
. TRBJ2-3 . TRBV5-5 CASSLSETRGRTDTQYF TGTGCCAGCAGCTTATCGGAAACCAGGGGCCGCACAGATACGCAGTATTTT
. TRBJ2-5 . TRBV27 CASRFRETQYF TGTGCCAGCAGATTTCGGGAGACCCAGTACTTC
TRBD1 TRBJ2-1 . TRBV7-3 CASSSSGGRNNEQFF TGTGCCAGCAGCTCATCAGGGGGCCGGAACAATGAGCAGTTCTTC
. TRBJ1-1 . TRBV6-5 CASSTGSGVAEAFF TGTGCCAGCAGTACAGGTTCGGGGGTGGCTGAAGCTTTCTTT
. TRBJ1-6 . TRBV27 CASSFGTWNSPLHF TGTGCCAGCAGTTTTGGGACTTGGAATTCACCCCTCCACTTT
. TRBJ1-5 . TRBV7-9 CASSPGGHQPQHF TGTGCCAGCAGCCCTGGGGGCCATCAGCCCCAGCATTTT
. TRBJ2-7 once TRBV3-1/TRBV3-2 CASSQTLITHTAYEQYF TGTGCCAGCAGCCAAACCCTAATAACACATACAGCCTACGAGCAGTACTTC
. TRBJ1-2 . TRBV5-1 CASSLHAAGYGYTF TGCGCCAGCAGCTTGCACGCAGCCGGGTATGGCTACACCTTC
TRBD2 TRBJ2-3 once TRBV7-3 CASSPRLAGGTDTQYF TGTGCCAGCAGCCCCCGACTAGCGGGGGGGACAGATACGCAGTATTTT
TRBD1 TRBJ2-1 . TRBV18 CASSPPDRAAYNEQFF TGTGCCAGCTCACCACCGGACAGGGCAGCCTACAATGAGCAGTTCTTC
TRBD1 TRBJ1-3 . TRBV29-1 CSVPIQGQRNTIYF TGCAGCGTTCCAATACAGGGGCAGCGAAACACCATATATTTT
TRBD2 TRBJ2-7 . TRBV5-1 CASSLASGALYEQYF TGCGCCAGCAGCTTGGCTAGCGGGGCACTCTACGAGCAGTACTTC
. TRBJ2-2 . TRBV5-6 CASSRGSGTGELFF TGTGCCAGCAGCCGGGGGTCTGGGACCGGGGAGCTGTTTTTT
. TRBJ1-6 few TRBV5-8 CASSLVRGVNNSPLHF TGTGCCAGCAGCTTGGTTAGGGGTGTAAACAATTCACCCCTCCACTTT
. TRBJ2-7 . TRBV11-2 CASSPARQGGYEQYF TGTGCCAGCAGCCCCGCCCGACAGGGAGGTTACGAGCAGTACTTC
TRBD2 TRBJ2-1 . TRBV14 CASSQSWASGGNEQFF TGTGCCAGCAGCCAAAGTTGGGCTAGCGGGGGTAATGAGCAGTTCTTC
TRBD2 TRBJ2-3 . TRBV4-3 CASSPLPPWRGATDTQYF TGCGCCAGCAGCCCTCTGCCGCCCTGGCGGGGGGCAACAGATACGCAGTATTTT
. TRBJ1-5 . TRBV6-1 CASSELAGAQPQHF TGTGCCAGCAGTGAATTGGCAGGGGCCCAGCCCCAGCATTTT
TRBD1 TRBJ2-2 few TRBV7-9 CASSPRQGAIGELFF TGTGCCAGCAGCCCTCGACAGGGGGCAATCGGGGAGCTGTTTTTT
TRBD2 TRBJ2-5 . TRBV5-4 CASSLEAGGQETQYF TGTGCCAGCAGCTTGGAAGCGGGGGGGCAAGAGACCCAGTACTTC
. TRBJ1-2 . TRBV9 CASSDRPGSHGYTF TGTGCCAGCAGCGACAGACCCGGGAGCCATGGCTACACCTTC
TRBD1 TRBJ1-4 . TRBV7-9 CASSPGTVYNEKLFF TGTGCCAGCAGCCCCGGGACAGTCTATAATGAAAAACTGTTTTTT
. TRBJ1-6 . TRBV19 CASNPDSLGNSPLHF TGTGCCAGTAACCCGGACAGTTTAGGTAATTCACCCCTCCACTTT
TRBD1 TRBJ1-5 . TRBV6-2/TRBV6-3 CASSYLGTDSNQPQHF TGTGCCAGCAGTTACCTTGGGACAGATAGCAATCAGCCCCAGCATTTT
. TRBJ1-4 . TRBV7-2 CASSNALATNEKLFF TGTGCCAGCAGTAACGCGCTGGCAACTAATGAAAAACTGTTTTTT
TRBD2 TRBJ2-7 . TRBV2 CASSSGSSYEQYF TGTGCCAGCAGTAGCGGGAGCTCCTACGAGCAGTACTTC
. TRBJ1-4 . TRBV6-5 CAAAGWPATNEKLFF TGTGCCGCGGCCGGGTGGCCTGCAACTAATGAAAAACTGTTTTTT
. TRBJ1-1 . TRBV5-5 CASSLPSTGHTEAFF TGTGCCAGCAGCTTGCCCTCGACAGGACATACTGAAGCTTTCTTT
. TRBJ1-3 . TRBV4-2 CASSQDLPIMSSGNTIYF TGTGCCAGCAGCCAAGATCTCCCAATCATGAGCTCTGGAAACACCATATATTTT
TRBD1 TRBJ1-2 . TRBV10-3 CAISSPTGNYGYTF TGTGCCATCAGTAGCCCGACAGGGAACTATGGCTACACCTTC
TRBD1 TRBJ1-1 . TRBV19 CASSFGQGPEAFF TGTGCCAGTAGTTTTGGACAGGGTCCTGAAGCTTTCTTT
TRBD1 TRBJ1-2 . TRBV10-3 CAVRTGVNYGYTF TGTGCCGTAAGGACAGGGGTTAACTATGGCTACACCTTC
. TRBJ2-3 . TRBV7-6 CASSARDGGLRAGLQYF TGTGCCAGCAGCGCGCGGGACGGGGGGCTGCGCGCTGGGTTGCAGTATTTT